This T cell receptor (beta chain) was captured in a study of early T cells in non-severe SARS-CoV-2 infection. TCRdb processed the 5' RACE reads anew with MiXCR; each CDR3 protein has one entry. The table records some 66,000 distinct CDR3 sequences, about 13% of them present only once. This clonotype was seen more than once but under ten times. The junction had 12 bases not matched to a gene; V was cut back by 6 bases and J by 0 bases. In germline, CDR1 is MNHEY, CDR2 SMNVEV (reference sequence). This CDR3 has 18 residues. The clonotype originates from an adult who was a healthcare worker with PCR-confirmed SARS-CoV-2 infection or an uninfected control (not recorded which). Input material: whole blood. The chain employs TRBV27 and TRBJ1-5, with 9 bases matching TRBD1. CDR3 in amino acids: CASRGWGQGLYSNQPQHF. CDR3 DNA: TGTGCCAGCAGGGGTTGGGGACAGGGCCTTTATAGCAATCAGCCCCAGCATTTT.